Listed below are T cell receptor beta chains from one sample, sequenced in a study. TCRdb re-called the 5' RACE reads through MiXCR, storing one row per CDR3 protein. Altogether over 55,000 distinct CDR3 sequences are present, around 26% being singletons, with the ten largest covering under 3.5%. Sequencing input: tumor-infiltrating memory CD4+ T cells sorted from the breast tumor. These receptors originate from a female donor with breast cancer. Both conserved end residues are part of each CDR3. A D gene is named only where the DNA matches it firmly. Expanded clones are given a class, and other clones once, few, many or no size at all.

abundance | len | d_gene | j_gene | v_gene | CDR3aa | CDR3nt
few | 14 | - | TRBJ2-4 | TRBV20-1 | CSARNWQDKNIQYF | TGCAGTGCTCGTAACTGGCAGGACAAAAACATTCAGTACTTC
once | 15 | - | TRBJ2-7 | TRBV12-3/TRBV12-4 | CACSLGRLSSYEQYF | TGTGCCTGCAGTCTTGGTAGGCTGAGCTCCTACGAGCAGTACTTC
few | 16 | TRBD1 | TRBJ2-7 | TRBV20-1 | CSARDPRTGITYEQYF | TGCAGTGCTAGAGATCCCCGGACAGGTATAACCTACGAGCAGTACTTC
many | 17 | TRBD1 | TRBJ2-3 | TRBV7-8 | CASSLAPWDRGRDTQYF | TGTGCCAGCAGCTTAGCGCCCTGGGACAGGGGACGAGATACGCAGTATTTT
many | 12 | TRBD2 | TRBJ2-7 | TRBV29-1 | CSVSSGAGQQYF | TGCAGCGTTTCCAGCGGGGCGGGCCAGCAGTACTTC
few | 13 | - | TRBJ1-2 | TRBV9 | CASSVEGGAGYTF | TGTGCCAGCAGCGTAGAGGGGGGGGCTGGCTACACCTTC
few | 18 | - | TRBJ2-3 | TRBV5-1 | CASSGPLIITFSTDTQYF | TGCGCCAGCAGCGGGCCCCTCATAATAACGTTTAGCACAGATACGCAGTATTTT
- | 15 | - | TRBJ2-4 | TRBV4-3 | CASSQEGGRGDIQYF | TGCGCCAGCAGCCAAGAGGGGGGGCGCGGGGACATTCAGTACTTC
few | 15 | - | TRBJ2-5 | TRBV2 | CASSEVGRTEETQYF | TGTGCCAGCAGTGAAGTTGGACGGACAGAGGAGACCCAGTACTTC
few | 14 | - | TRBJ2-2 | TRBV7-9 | CASSLSSATGELFF | TGTGCCAGCAGCTTAAGTAGCGCGACCGGGGAGCTGTTTTTT
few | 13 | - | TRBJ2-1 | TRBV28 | CASSSDLFNEQFF | TGTGCCAGCAGTTCGGACTTATTCAATGAGCAGTTCTTC
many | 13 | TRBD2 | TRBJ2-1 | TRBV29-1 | CSAILHGTSEQFF | TGCAGCGCGATACTTCATGGGACTAGCGAGCAGTTCTTC
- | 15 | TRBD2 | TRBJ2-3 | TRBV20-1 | CSAGTSGRKSDTQYF | TGCAGTGCTGGGACTAGCGGGAGGAAGTCAGATACGCAGTATTTT
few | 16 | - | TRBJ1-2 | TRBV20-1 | CSASMGRPLANYGYTF | TGCAGTGCCTCAATGGGCAGACCTTTAGCTAACTATGGCTACACCTTC
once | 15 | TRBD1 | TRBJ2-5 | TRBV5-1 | CASSTGQGGTETQYF | TGCGCCAGCAGCACCGGACAGGGCGGTACGGAGACCCAGTACTTC
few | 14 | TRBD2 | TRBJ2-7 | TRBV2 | CASKSGLVLDEQYF | TGTGCCAGCAAGTCGGGACTAGTTCTCGACGAGCAGTACTTC
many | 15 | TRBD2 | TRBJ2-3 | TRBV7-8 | CASSLAGGVADTQYF | TGTGCCAGCAGCCTAGCGGGAGGAGTGGCAGATACGCAGTATTTT
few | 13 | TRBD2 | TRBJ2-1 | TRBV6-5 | CASSYPAGGEQFF | TGTGCCAGCAGTTACCCAGCGGGAGGCGAGCAGTTCTTC
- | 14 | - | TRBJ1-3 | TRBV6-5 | CATRGLDSGNTIYF | TGTGCCACCAGGGGCCTTGACTCTGGAAACACCATATATTTT
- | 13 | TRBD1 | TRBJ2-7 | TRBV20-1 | CSARVQGDYEQYF | TGCAGTGCTAGAGTTCAGGGGGACTACGAGCAGTACTTC
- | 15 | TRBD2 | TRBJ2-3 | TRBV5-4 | CASSSGTRGTDTQYF | TGTGCCAGCAGCTCCGGGACTAGGGGCACAGATACGCAGTATTTT
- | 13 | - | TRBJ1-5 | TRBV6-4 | CASSTGSGQPQHF | TGTGCCAGCAGTACAGGTTCAGGACAGCCCCAGCATTTT
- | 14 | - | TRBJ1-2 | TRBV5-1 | CASSSGDGTYGYTF | TGCGCCAGCAGCTCCGGGGACGGTACCTATGGCTACACCTTC
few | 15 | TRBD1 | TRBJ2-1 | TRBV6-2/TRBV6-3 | CASRSGDSSYNEQFF | TGTGCCAGCAGATCAGGGGACAGCTCCTACAATGAGCAGTTCTTC
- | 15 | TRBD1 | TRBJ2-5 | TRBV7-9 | CASSLRTGGTETQYF | TGTGCCAGCAGCTTAAGGACAGGGGGTACGGAGACCCAGTACTTC
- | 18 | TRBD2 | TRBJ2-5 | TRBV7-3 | CASSLRLAGGPREETQYF | TGTGCCAGCAGCTTGAGACTAGCGGGAGGGCCGAGGGAGGAGACCCAGTACTTC
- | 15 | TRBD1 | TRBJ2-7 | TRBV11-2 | CASSTGTGRGYEQYF | TGTGCCAGCAGCACGGGGACAGGTAGGGGGTACGAGCAGTACTTC
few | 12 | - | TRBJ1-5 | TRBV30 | CAWSASKGPQHF | TGTGCCTGGAGTGCCTCTAAGGGGCCCCAGCATTTT
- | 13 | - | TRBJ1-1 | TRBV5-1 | CASREGQNTEAFF | TGCGCCAGCAGGGAAGGACAGAACACTGAAGCTTTCTTT
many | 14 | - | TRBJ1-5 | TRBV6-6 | CASSYGQGGQPQHF | TGTGCCAGCAGTTACGGGCAGGGTGGCCAGCCCCAGCATTTT
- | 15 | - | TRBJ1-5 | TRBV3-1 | CASSQGTAGISPQHF | TGTGCCAGCAGCCAAGGGACTGCAGGAATCAGCCCCCAGCATTTT
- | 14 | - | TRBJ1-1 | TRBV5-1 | CASSGDPPSSEAFF | TGCGCCAGCAGCGGGGACCCACCTTCCTCTGAAGCTTTCTTT
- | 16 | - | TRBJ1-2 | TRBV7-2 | CASSSSGAGRAYGYTF | TGTGCCAGCAGCTCCTCCGGAGCTGGGAGGGCTTATGGCTACACCTTC
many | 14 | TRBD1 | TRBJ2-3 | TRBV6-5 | CATRTGDRADTQYF | TGTGCCACCCGTACAGGGGATAGGGCAGATACGCAGTATTTT
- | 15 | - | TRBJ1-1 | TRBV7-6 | CASSLQADVATEAFF | TGTGCCAGCAGCTTACAGGCCGACGTTGCGACTGAAGCTTTCTTT
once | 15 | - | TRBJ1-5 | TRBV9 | CASSVDGGVRDTQHF | TGTGCCAGCAGCGTAGACGGGGGAGTAAGAGATACGCAGCATTTT
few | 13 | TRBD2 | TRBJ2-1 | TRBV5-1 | CASQGLAGDEQFF | TGCGCCAGCCAGGGACTAGCGGGAGACGAGCAGTTCTTC
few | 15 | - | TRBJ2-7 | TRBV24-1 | CATSDSGLPFYEQYF | TGTGCCACCAGTGATTCGGGGCTACCCTTCTACGAGCAGTACTTC
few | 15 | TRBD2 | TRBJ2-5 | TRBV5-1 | CASSPGREAQETQYF | TGCGCCAGCAGCCCAGGGCGGGAGGCTCAAGAGACCCAGTACTTC
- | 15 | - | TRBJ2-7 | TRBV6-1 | CASSEGSSGFYEQYF | TGTGCCAGCAGTGAGGGTTCCTCGGGGTTCTACGAGCAGTACTTC
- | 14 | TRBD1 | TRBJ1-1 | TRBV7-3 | CASSRTTGTVDAFF | TGTGCCAGCAGCCGGACCACCGGGACAGTGGACGCTTTCTTT
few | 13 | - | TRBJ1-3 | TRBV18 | CASSPLGRDTIYF | TGTGCCAGCTCACCACTTGGCAGGGACACCATATATTTT
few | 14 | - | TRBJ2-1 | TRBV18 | CASSPGDTHNEQFF | TGTGCCAGCTCACCCGGCGACACACACAATGAGCAGTTCTTC
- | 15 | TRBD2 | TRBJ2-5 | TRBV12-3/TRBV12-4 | CASSLTSGVTETQYF | TGTGCCAGCAGTTTAACTAGCGGGGTAACGGAGACCCAGTACTTC
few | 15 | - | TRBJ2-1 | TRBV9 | CASSAYFTGYNEQFF | TGTGCCAGCAGCGCGTATTTTACGGGGTACAATGAGCAGTTCTTC
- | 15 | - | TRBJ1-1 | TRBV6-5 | CASSYRAGLDTEAFF | TGTGCCAGCAGTTACAGGGCAGGTCTGGACACTGAAGCTTTCTTT
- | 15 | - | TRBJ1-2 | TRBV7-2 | CASSLRGGVPGGYTF | TGTGCCAGCAGCTTGAGGGGCGGGGTCCCCGGTGGCTACACCTTC
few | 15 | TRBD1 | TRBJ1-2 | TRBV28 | CASSSPGQANYGYTF | TGTGCCAGCAGTTCCCCGGGACAGGCTAACTATGGCTACACCTTC
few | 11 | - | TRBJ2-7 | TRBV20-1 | CSAADSYEQYF | TGCAGTGCGGCCGACAGCTACGAGCAGTACTTC